The 28 T cell receptor beta chains below all came from one sample that was sequenced in a study of CD8+ T cells in alopecia areata. The authors extracted RNA and reverse transcribed it into cDNA as the sequencing template. Sequencing used immunoSEQ multiplex PCR; TCRdb keeps in-frame clones, though not all of them. The table shows around 130,000 clones, with approximately 53% occurring only once. The sample was CD4+ T cells sorted from blood, taken at week 0. The receptors stem from a human donor with alopecia areata.

The V call is TRBV2, the J call TRBJ2-4; D assignment may be TRBD1 or TRBD2 (6 bases each). V lost 0 bases and J lost 0, with 12 bases in between. Germline V gene lookup returns CDR1 SNHLY and CDR2 FYNNEI. The CDR3 is 17 residues long. As DNA, the CDR3 is TGTGCCAGCAGTGAAGCGCTCGGGGGCCTAGCCAAAAACATTCAGTACTTC. It specifies CASSEALGGLAKNIQYF.

This chain connects TRBV29-1 to TRBJ2-1; 7 bases map to TRBD2. The V gene end was trimmed by 4 bases and the J gene end by 7 bases; junction bases not matched to a gene: 7. CDR1 SQVTM and CDR2 ANQGSEA come from the germline V gene. The CDR3 loop spans 13 amino acids. CDR3 bases: TGCAGCGTTGGGGACGGGGGGAGGAATGAGCAGTTCTTC. Residues: CSVGDGGRNEQFF.

This clone was counted only a few times. This chain connects TRBV7-2 to TRBJ2-5, with 9 bases aligning to TRBD1. The J segment lost 5 bases and the V segment lost 4 bases, leaving 8 bases of the junction unmatched. The germline CDR1 and CDR2 sequences are SGHTA and FQGNSA. The CDR3 covers 15 residues. CDR3 in DNA: TGTGCCAGCAGCTCAACCGGGACAGGGTTCGAGACCCAGTACTTC. Translated: CASSSTGTGFETQYF.

This chain connects TRBV18 to TRBJ1-6, with unresolved D. CDR3 size: 15 residues. The germline CDR1 and CDR2 sequences are KGHSH and LQKENI. Between the trimmed V and J ends, which lost 2 bases and 5 bases, there was a span of 10 bases. The CDR3 region is CASSPEGGDNSPLHF. The CDR3 DNA is TGTGCCAGCTCACCAGAAGGAGGAGATAATTCACCCCTCCACTTT.

This chain connects TRBV5-4 to TRBJ2-1, with 8 positions matching TRBD2. The junction had 6 bases not matched to a gene; V was cut back by 0 bases and J by 4 bases. Germline values: CDR1 SGHNT, CDR2 YYREEE (reference sequence). There are 16 residues in the CDR3. The CDR3 region has the DNA TGTGCCAGCAGCTTGGTTAGGCTAGCGGGTTACAATGAGCAGTTCTTC. Translation gives CASSLVRLAGYNEQFF. The whole variable domain, filled in from reference TRBV5-4 and TRBJ2-1, reads ETGVTQSPTHLIKTRGQQVTLRCSSQSGHNTVSWYQQALGQGPQFIFQYYREEENGRGNFPPRFSGLQFPNYSSELNVNALELDDSALYLCASSLVRLAGYNEQFFGPGTRLTVL.

The genes are TRBV6-5 and TRBJ1-6; TRBD1 aligns across 7 bases. V lost 6 bases, J lost 8 bases, and 10 bases stayed unmatched. The CDR3 sequence is 15 residues long. Germline V gene lookup returns CDR1 MNHEY and CDR2 SVGAGI. CDR3 sequence: CASSLTGLDDSPLHF. Here the CDR3 DNA reads TGTGCCAGCAGCCTGACAGGGTTAGACGATTCACCCCTCCACTTT.

The gene calls are TRBV27 and TRBJ1-5, with D perhaps matching TRBD1 (5 bases). This CDR3 contains 15 residues. V lost 5 bases to trimming and J lost 3 bases, with 14 bases between them. Looked up from germline, CDR1 is MNHEY and CDR2 is SMNVEV (reference sequence). CDR3 residues: CASSRRPGDNQPQHF. Written as DNA, the CDR3 is TGTGCCAGCAGTAGACGTCCGGGGGACAATCAGCCCCAGCATTTT.

This rearrangement joins TRBV28 to TRBJ2-1, with D tentatively TRBD2 (6 bases). The CDR3 runs 15 residues. The V gene lost 2 bases and the J gene lost 6 bases, with 14 bases spanning the gap. CDR1 MDHEN and CDR2 SYDVKM come from the germline V gene. CDR3 region: CASSLGGARGNEQFF. Here the CDR3 DNA reads TGTGCCAGCAGTTTAGGCGGGGCGCGGGGCAATGAGCAGTTCTTC.

The chain couples TRBV4-1 to TRBJ1-5; 7 bases are a match to TRBD1. J lost 1 base, V lost 4 bases, and 4 bases had no gene match. CDR3 length: 15 residues. The germline CDR1 and CDR2 sequences are MGHRA and YSYEKL. CDR3 DNA sequence: TGCGCCAGCAGCCGAAGGGACAGCAGCAATCAGCCCCAGCATTTT. Encoded protein: CASSRRDSSNQPQHF.

This rearrangement joins TRBV6-5 to TRBJ2-3; D is undetermined. The CDR3 sequence is 15 residues long. Germline V gene sequence: CDR1 MNHEY, CDR2 SVGAGI. Trimming shortened V by 5 bases and J by 1 base, and 13 bases separated the two germline ends. The CDR3 sequence: CASSPRTRRTDTQYF. CDR3 in DNA: TGTGCCAGCAGTCCCCGTACCCGCCGCACAGATACGCAGTATTTT.

This clone was recorded a few times. V gene TRBV7-2 combines with J gene TRBJ2-3; no definite D call. This CDR3 comprises 14 residues. CDR1 is SGHTA and CDR2 is FQGNSA in the germline V gene. V dropped 5 bases and J dropped 2 bases, with 11 bases sitting between them. The chain's CDR3 is CASSAPVDTDTQYF. Written as DNA, the CDR3 is TGTGCCAGCAGCGCCCCGGTTGACACAGATACGCAGTATTTT. Using reference TRBV7-2 and TRBJ2-3 for the parts outside the CDR3, the full variable domain is GAGVSQSPSNKVTEKGKDVELRCDPISGHTALYWYRQSLGQGLEFLIYFQGNSAPDKSGLPSDRFSAERTGGSVSTLTIQRTQQEDSAVYLCASSAPVDTDTQYFGPGTRLTVL.

The V and J genes are TRBV25-1 and TRBJ1-2; 7 bases agree with TRBD1. Trimming at V came to 8 bases and at J to 4 bases, leaving 4 bases not matched to a gene. The length of the CDR3 is 12 residues. In germline, CDR1 is MGHDK, CDR2 SYGVNS. CDR3 residues: CASVGDSYGYTF. In DNA, the CDR3 is TGTGCCAGCGTCGGGGACAGCTATGGCTACACCTTC.

The V and J genes are TRBV4-2 and TRBJ2-1; 8 bases match TRBD2. The germline V gene encodes CDR1 LGHNA and CDR2 YNFKEQ. The ends lost 4 bases at V and 3 bases at J; junction bases unmatched: 5. The length of the CDR3 is 15 residues. CDR3 DNA: TGTGCCAGCAGCCCCGTCGGGGGGGGCTACAATGAGCAGTTCTTC. Protein product: CASSPVGGGYNEQFF.

The chain combines TRBV6-5 with TRBJ2-7; TRBD2 aligns across 8 bases. Unmatched junction bases numbered 10, after V lost 7 bases and J lost 5 bases. This CDR3 has 14 residues. CDR1 MNHEY and CDR2 SVGAGI come from the germline V gene. DNA of the CDR3: TGTGCCAGCACCGGGGGGGACTGGGGCCACGAGCAGTACTTC. Its protein product is CASTGGDWGHEQYF.

This clone has a handful of counts. V usage is TRBV2 and J usage is TRBJ2-3; D call uncertain. The CDR3 has 14 residues. V gave up 7 bases and J gave up 1 base, with 12 bases separating them. Per germline, CDR1 SNHLY and CDR2 FYNNEI. DNA of the CDR3: TGTGCCAGCACCGACCAGTCCCGCACAGATACGCAGTATTTT. Protein: CASTDQSRTDTQYF.

This rearrangement joins TRBV27 to TRBJ2-7, with no clear D. V was shortened by 10 bases and J by 2 bases, with 18 bases between the two germline ends. The CDR3 covers 14 residues. Germline V gene lookup returns CDR1 MNHEY and CDR2 SMNVEV (reference sequence). The CDR3 nucleotides read TGTGCCACCCGGGTTGGACGTCGGGCCTACGAGCAGTACTTC. It is translated as CATRVGRRAYEQYF.

This clone was counted once. This chain connects TRBV9 to TRBJ2-2; D gene unclear. V dropped 0 bases and J dropped 6 bases, with 6 bases sitting between them. The CDR3 consists of 13 residues. Germline V lookup: CDR1 SGDLS, CDR2 YYNGEE. CDR3 bases: TGTGCCAGCAGCGTAGCTCTATCCGGGGAGCTGTTTTTT. Protein sequence: CASSVALSGELFF. The full variable domain, completed using reference TRBV9 and TRBJ2-2, is DSGVTQTPKHLITATGQRVTLRCSPRSGDLSVYWYQQSLDQGLQFLIQYYNGEERAKGNILERFSAQQFPDLHSELNLSSLELGDSALYFCASSVALSGELFFGEGSRLTVL.

The V gene is TRBV5-1, the J gene TRBJ2-5; 7 bases are shared with TRBD2. The V and J ends lost 0 bases and 1 base, in that order; junction bases with no gene match: 3. The CDR3 loop spans 15 amino acids. Germline loops: CDR1 SGHRS, CDR2 YFSETQ. CDR3 sequence reads: CASSLGASGQETQYF. The CDR3 DNA is TGCGCCAGCAGCTTGGGGGCTAGCGGCCAAGAGACCCAGTACTTC.

This chain joins TRBV20-1 and TRBJ2-1; perhaps D is TRBD1 or TRBD2 (5 bases each). With 5 bases removed from V and 10 bases from J, the gap between germline ends came to 12 bases. CDR1 and CDR2 from the germline V gene are DFQATT and SNEGSKA (reference sequence). This CDR3 contains 11 residues. The CDR3 region has the DNA TGCAGTGCTGGGGACGTACAAGAGCAGTTCTTC. Protein sequence: CSAGDVQEQFF.

This clone was seen only a few times. CDR3 sequence: CASSQDWTSGQETQYF. The DNA of the CDR3 is TGTGCCAGCAGCCAAGATTGGACTAGCGGCCAAGAGACCCAGTACTTC. This sequence joins TRBV4-2 and TRBJ2-5; TRBD2 aligns across 10 bases. Germline CDR1 is LGHNA and CDR2 is YNFKEQ. V was pared by 0 bases and J by 1 base, with 2 bases of the junction left unmatched. The CDR3 runs 16 residues.

This clone was counted a single time. This chain links TRBV7-8 with TRBJ2-1, with 12 positions matching TRBD1. This CDR3 is 15 amino acids long. Germline loops: CDR1 SGHVS, CDR2 FQNEAQ. The V segment lost 3 bases and the J segment 5 bases; nucleotides outside the gene matches: 2. Here the CDR3 DNA reads TGTGCCAGCAGCTTGGGACAGGGGGCTAACAATGAGCAGTTCTTC. Translated: CASSLGQGANNEQFF.

The chain combines TRBV19 with TRBJ1-2; 8 bases fit TRBD1. CDR3 length: 13 residues. CDR1 is LNHDA, CDR2 SQIVND, per germline (reference sequence). Germline trimming cut 10 bases from V and 6 bases from J; bases unmatched to any gene: 10. CDR3 loop: CATTPARGHGYTF. In DNA form, the CDR3 reads TGTGCCACCACCCCGGCCAGGGGGCATGGCTACACCTTC. Filled out from reference TRBV19 and TRBJ1-2, the complete variable domain reads DGGITQSPKYLFRKEGQNVTLSCEQNLNHDAMYWYRQDPGQGLRLIYYSQIVNDFQKGDIAEGYSVSREKKESFPLTVTSAQKNPTAFYLCATTPARGHGYTFGSGTRLTVV.

The genes are TRBV14 and TRBJ2-3, with TRBD2 matching 9 bases. This CDR3 region has 17 residues. Germline V gene sequence: CDR1 SGHDN, CDR2 FVKESK. V gave up 2 bases and J gave up 0 bases; unmatched junction bases: 6. Here the CDR3 reads CASSQQFLAGSTDTQYF. CDR3 sequence (DNA): TGTGCCAGCAGCCAACAATTCCTAGCGGGGAGCACAGATACGCAGTATTTT.

The V gene is TRBV28, the J gene TRBJ2-7, with TRBD2 matching over 15 bases. V gave up 10 bases and J gave up 5 bases; unmatched junction bases: 12. Germline loops: CDR1 MDHEN, CDR2 SYDVKM. The CDR3 covers 16 residues. CDR3 in DNA: TGTGCCACCAAAGGACTAGCGGGAGGGAGGCTCGACGAGCAGTACTTC. Translating gives CATKGLAGGRLDEQYF.

This clone was observed a few times. This sequence joins TRBV7-2 and TRBJ1-1, with D possibly matching TRBD1 (5 bases). Trimming removed 1 base at V and 5 bases at J, with 14 bases between. CDR1 SGHTA and CDR2 FQGNSA come from the germline V gene. This CDR3 contains 15 residues. The CDR3 protein is CASSLVGGDATEAFF. DNA of the CDR3: TGTGCCAGCAGCTTAGTGGGGGGGGACGCAACTGAAGCTTTCTTT.

This clone was counted between two and nine times. The chain uses TRBV4-1 and TRBJ2-7; 9 bases are shared with TRBD1. Germline values: CDR1 MGHRA, CDR2 YSYEKL. V gave up 0 bases and J gave up 3 bases; unmatched junction bases: 6. There are 16 residues in the CDR3. CDR3 in DNA: TGCGCCAGCAGCCAAGAGAACAGGGGGCGTTACTACGAGCAGTACTTC. Translated, it gives CASSQENRGRYYEQYF.

J is TRBJ1-2 and V is TRBV30, with D hard to call. Looked up from germline, CDR1 is GTSNPN and CDR2 is SVGIG (reference sequence). Between the trimmed V and J ends, which lost 6 bases and 0 bases, there was a span of 11 bases. There are 13 residues in the CDR3. In DNA, the CDR3 is TGTGCCTGCGGACGGAGAACTAACTATGGCTACACCTTC. Protein sequence: CACGRRTNYGYTF.

CDR3 amino acids: CASSFSGQISPLHF. The CDR3 DNA follows: TGTGCCAGCAGTTTTTCCGGACAGATTTCACCCCTCCACTTT. The gene calls are TRBV27 and TRBJ1-6; D might be TRBD1 (6 bases). This CDR3 has 14 amino acids. V was pared by 3 bases and J by 9 bases, with 12 bases between. The germline CDR1 and CDR2 sequences are MNHEY and SMNVEV (reference sequence).